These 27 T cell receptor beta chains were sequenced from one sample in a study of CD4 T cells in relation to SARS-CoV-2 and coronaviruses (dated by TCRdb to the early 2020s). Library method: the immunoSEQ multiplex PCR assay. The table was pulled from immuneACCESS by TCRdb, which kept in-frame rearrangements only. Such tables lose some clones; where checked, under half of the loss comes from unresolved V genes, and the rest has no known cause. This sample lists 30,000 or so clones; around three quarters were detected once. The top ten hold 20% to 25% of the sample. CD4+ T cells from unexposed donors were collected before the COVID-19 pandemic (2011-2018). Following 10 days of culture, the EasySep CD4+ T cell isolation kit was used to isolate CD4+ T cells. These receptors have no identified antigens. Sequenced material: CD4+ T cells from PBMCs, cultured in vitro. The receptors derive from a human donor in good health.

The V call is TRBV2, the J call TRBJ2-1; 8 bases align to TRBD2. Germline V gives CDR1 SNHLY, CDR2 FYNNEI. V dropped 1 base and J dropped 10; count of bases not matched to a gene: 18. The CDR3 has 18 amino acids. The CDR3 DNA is TGTGCCAGCAGTGAAGGAGTGAGCGGGCTAGCGGGCATCGGGGAGCAGTTCTTC. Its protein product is CASSEGVSGLAGIGEQFF.

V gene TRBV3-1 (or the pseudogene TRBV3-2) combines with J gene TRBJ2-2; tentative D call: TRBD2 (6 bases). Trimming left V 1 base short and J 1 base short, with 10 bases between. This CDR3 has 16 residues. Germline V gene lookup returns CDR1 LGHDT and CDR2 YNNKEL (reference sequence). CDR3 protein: CASSQGAGGNTGELFF. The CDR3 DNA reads TGTGCCAGCAGCCAAGGGGCCGGGGGGAACACCGGGGAGCTGTTTTTT.

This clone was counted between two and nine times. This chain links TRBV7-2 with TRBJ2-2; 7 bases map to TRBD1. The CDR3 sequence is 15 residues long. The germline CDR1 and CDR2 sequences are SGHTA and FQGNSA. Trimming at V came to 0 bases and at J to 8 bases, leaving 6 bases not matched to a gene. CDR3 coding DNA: TGTGCCAGCAGCTTAGCGATGACAGGGACAGGGGAGCTGTTTTTT. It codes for CASSLAMTGTGELFF.

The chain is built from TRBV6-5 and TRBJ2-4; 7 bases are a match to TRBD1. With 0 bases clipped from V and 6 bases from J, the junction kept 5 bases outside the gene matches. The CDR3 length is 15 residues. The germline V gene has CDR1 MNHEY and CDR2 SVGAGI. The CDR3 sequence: CASSYSIRDRNIQYF. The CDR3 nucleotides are TGTGCCAGCAGTTACTCCATCCGGGACAGAAACATTCAGTACTTC.

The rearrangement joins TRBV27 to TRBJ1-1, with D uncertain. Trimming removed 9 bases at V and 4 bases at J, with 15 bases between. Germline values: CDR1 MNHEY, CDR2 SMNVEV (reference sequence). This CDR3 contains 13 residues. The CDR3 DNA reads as TGTGCCAGTCACAGTCCCGTGGGCACTGAAGCTTTCTTT. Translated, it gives CASHSPVGTEAFF.

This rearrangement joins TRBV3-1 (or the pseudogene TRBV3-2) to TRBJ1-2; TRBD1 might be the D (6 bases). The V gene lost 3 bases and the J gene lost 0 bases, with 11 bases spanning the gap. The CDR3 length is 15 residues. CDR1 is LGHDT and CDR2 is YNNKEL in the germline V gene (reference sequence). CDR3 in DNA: TGTGCCAGCAGCCAGGGAACAGGGACTAACTATGGCTACACCTTC. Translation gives CASSQGTGTNYGYTF.

CDR3 amino acids: CASLLGRVSFF. CDR3 DNA: TGTGCCAGCCTGCTTGGCAGGGTTTCGTTCTTC. This chain links TRBV6-6 with TRBJ2-1, with D possibly being TRBD1 (5 bases). The V end lost 8 bases, the J end lost 15 bases, and 17 bases lay between the germline ends. CDR3 size: 11 residues. The germline V gene has CDR1 MNHNY and CDR2 SVGAGI (reference sequence).

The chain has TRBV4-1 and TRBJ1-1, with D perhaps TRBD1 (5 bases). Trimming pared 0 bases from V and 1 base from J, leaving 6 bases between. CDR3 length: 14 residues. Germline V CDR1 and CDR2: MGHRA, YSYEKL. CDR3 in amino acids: CASSQDRGNTEAFF. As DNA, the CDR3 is TGCGCCAGCAGCCAAGATAGGGGGAACACTGAAGCTTTCTTT.

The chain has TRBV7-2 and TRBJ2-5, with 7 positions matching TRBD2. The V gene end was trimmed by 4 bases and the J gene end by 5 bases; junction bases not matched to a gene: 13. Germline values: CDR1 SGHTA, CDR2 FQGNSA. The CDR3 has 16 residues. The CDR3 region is CASSSLAEPRGETQYF. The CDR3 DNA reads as TGTGCCAGCAGCTCCCTAGCGGAGCCCCGCGGGGAGACCCAGTACTTC.

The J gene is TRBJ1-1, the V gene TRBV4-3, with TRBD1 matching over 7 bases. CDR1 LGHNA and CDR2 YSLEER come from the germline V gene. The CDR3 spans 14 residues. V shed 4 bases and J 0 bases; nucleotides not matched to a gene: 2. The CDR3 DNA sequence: TGCGCCAGCAGCCGGGGACAGATGAACACTGAAGCTTTCTTT. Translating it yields CASSRGQMNTEAFF.

CDR3 in DNA: TGTGCCAGCAGCTTAGTAGGCGGGAGGGGAACAGATACGCAGTATTTT. Protein sequence: CASSLVGGRGTDTQYF. The V gene is TRBV7-2, the J gene TRBJ2-3, with 9 bases that match TRBD2. CDR1 is SGHTA, CDR2 FQGNSA, per germline. The V segment lost 1 base and the J segment 3 bases; nucleotides outside the gene matches: 5. The CDR3 loop spans 16 amino acids.

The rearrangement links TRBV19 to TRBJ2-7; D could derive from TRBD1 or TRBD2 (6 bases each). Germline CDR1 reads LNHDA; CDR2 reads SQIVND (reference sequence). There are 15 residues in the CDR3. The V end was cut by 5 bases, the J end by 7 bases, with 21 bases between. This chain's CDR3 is CASSSFYREVGEQYF. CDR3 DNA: TGTGCCAGTAGTTCATTCTACAGGGAGGTGGGGGAGCAGTACTTC.

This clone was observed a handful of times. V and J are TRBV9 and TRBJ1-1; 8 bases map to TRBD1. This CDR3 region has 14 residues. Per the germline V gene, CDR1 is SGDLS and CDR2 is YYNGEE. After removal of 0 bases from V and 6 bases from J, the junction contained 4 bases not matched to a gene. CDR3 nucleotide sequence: TGTGCCAGCAGCGTAGCCGACAGGGGCGCTGAAGCTTTCTTT. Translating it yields CASSVADRGAEAFF.

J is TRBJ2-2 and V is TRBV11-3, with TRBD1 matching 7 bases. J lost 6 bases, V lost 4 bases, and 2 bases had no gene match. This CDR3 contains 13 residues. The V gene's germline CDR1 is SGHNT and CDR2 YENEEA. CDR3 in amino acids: CASSWDSPGELFF. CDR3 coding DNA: TGTGCCAGCAGCTGGGACAGCCCCGGGGAGCTGTTTTTT.

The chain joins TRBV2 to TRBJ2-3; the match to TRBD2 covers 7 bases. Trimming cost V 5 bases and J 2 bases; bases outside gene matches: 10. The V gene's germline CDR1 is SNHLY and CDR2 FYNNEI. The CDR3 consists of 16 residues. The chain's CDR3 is CASSSRASGITDTQYF. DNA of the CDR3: TGTGCCAGCAGTAGTAGGGCTAGCGGCATCACAGATACGCAGTATTTT.

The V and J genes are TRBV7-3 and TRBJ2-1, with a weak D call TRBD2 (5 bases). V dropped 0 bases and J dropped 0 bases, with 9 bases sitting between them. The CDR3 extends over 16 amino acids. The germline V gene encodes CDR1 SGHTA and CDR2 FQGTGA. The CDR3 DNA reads TGTGCCAGCAGCTTAACTGGCGGGCGCTCCTACAATGAGCAGTTCTTC. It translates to CASSLTGGRSYNEQFF.

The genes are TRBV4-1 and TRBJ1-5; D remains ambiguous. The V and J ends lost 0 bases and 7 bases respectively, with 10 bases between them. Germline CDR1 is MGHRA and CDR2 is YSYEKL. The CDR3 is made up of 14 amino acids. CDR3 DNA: TGCGCCAGCAGCCAAGATGGGCTATTCCAGCCCCAGCATTTT. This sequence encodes CASSQDGLFQPQHF.

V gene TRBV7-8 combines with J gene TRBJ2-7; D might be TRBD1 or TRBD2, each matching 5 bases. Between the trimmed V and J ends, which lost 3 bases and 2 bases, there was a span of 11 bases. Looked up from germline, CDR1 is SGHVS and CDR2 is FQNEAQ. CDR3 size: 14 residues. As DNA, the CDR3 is TGTGCCAGCAGCTTCCAGGGAGACACCTACGAGCAGTACTTC. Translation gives CASSFQGDTYEQYF. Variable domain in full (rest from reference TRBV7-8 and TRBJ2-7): GAGVSQSPRYKVAKRGQDVALRCDPISGHVSLFWYQQALGQGPEFLTYFQNEAQLDKSGLPSDRFFAERPEGSVSTLKIQRTQQEDSAVYLCASSFQGDTYEQYFGPGTRLTVT.

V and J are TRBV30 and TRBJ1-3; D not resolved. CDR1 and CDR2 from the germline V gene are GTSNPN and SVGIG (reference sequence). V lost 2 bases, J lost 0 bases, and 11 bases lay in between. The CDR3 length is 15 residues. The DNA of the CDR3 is TGTGCCTGGAGTTTAGGGCGAACCTCTGGAAACACCATATATTTT. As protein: CAWSLGRTSGNTIYF.

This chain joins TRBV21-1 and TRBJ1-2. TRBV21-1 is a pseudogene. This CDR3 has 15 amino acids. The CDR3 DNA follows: TGTGCCAGCAGCAAAGCAGGGGAGAGGGACTATGGCTACACCTTC. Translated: CASSKAGERDYGYTF.

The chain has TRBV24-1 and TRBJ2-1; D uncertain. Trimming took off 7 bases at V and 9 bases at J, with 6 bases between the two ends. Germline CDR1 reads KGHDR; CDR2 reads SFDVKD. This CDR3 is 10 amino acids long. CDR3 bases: TGTGCCACCAGCCAGAGTGAGCAGTTCTTC. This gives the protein CATSQSEQFF.

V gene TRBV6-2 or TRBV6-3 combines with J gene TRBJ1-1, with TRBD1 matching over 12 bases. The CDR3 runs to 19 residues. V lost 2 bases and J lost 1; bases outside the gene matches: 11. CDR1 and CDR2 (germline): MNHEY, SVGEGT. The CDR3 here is CASSYPSIGTGGTNTEAFF. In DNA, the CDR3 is TGTGCCAGCAGTTACCCCTCGATAGGGACAGGGGGCACGAACACTGAAGCTTTCTTT.

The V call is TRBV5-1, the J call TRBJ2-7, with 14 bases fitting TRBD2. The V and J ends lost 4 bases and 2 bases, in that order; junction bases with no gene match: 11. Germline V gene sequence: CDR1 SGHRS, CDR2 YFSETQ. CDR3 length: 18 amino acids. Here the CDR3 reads CASSGGGLAGAIAYEQYF. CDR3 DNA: TGCGCCAGCAGCGGGGGGGGACTAGCGGGGGCCATCGCCTACGAGCAGTACTTC.

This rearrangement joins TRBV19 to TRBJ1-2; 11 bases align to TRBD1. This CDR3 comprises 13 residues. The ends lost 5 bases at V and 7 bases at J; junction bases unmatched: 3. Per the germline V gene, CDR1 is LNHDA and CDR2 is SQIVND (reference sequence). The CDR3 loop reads CASSSDRGLGYTF. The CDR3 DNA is TGTGCCAGTAGTTCGGACAGGGGGCTTGGCTACACCTTC.

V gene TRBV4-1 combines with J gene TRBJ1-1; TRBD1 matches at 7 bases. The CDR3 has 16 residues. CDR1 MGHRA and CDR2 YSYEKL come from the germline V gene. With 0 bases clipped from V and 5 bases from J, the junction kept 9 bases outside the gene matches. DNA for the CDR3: TGCGCCAGCAGCCAAGAGGACAGGCAGGGGGAGACTGAAGCTTTCTTT. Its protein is CASSQEDRQGETEAFF.

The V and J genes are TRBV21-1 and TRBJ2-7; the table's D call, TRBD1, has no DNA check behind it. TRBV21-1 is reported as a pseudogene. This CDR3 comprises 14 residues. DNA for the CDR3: TGTGCCAGACACCGGACACTTGAACCCTACGAGCAGTACTTC. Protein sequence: CARHRTLEPYEQYF.

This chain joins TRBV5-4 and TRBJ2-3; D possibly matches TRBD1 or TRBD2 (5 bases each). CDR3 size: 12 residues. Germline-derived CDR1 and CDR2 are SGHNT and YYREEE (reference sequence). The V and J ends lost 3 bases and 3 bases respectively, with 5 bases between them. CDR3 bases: TGTGCCAGCAGCTGGGGGACAGATACGCAGTATTTT. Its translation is CASSWGTDTQYF.